These T cell receptor beta chains were read from a single sample in a study of OX40 agonist ivuxolimab in advanced cancers. Profiled with immunoSEQ multiplex PCR; TCRdb holds only in-frame clones, not every one. The sample includes more than 85,000 clones, about 79% of them seen just once. This specimen consisted of CD4+ or CD8+ T cells sorted from blood, obtained in a trial of the OX40 agonist ivuxolimab. These receptors were obtained from an adult with an advanced solid tumor such as melanoma, head and neck, liver or kidney cancer. Both conserved end residues are trimmed from each CDR3. Each record gives: J gene, V gene, CDR3 protein.

TRBJ1-4 | TRBV6-5 | ASRTGAGKLF
TRBJ2-7 | TRBV5-4 | ASSFGGAKEQY
TRBJ2-7 | TRBV7-2 | ASSLMTGNNYEQY
TRBJ1-5 | TRBV4-1 | ASSHPTGGNQPQH
TRBJ1-2 | TRBV5-1 | ASSLGQGFSNYGYT
TRBJ1-5 | TRBV5-1 | ASSLGTGMFQPQH
TRBJ2-1 | TRBV6-5 | ASIAGGPGEQF
TRBJ2-7 | TRBV11-2 | ASSRDRDHEQY
TRBJ2-7 | TRBV5-5 | ASSWGGRLGAYEQY
TRBJ2-3 | TRBV4-3 | ASSAGQDRTDTQY
TRBJ1-2 | TRBV6-6 | ASSNAGGMYGGYT
TRBJ2-1 | TRBV19 | ASSIDRSSYNEQF
TRBJ2-7 | TRBV5-6 | ASSPPGFRERGQY
TRBJ1-3 | TRBV5-1 | ASRQGLSSGNTIY
TRBJ2-2 | TRBV11-3 | ASSLQGAPELF
TRBJ1-2 | TRBV27 | ASGRASYGYT
TRBJ2-5 | TRBV10-1 | ASSAADSQETQY
TRBJ2-1 | TRBV30 | AWDPSGRSYNEQF
TRBJ2-7 | TRBV28 | ASTLAGSSYEQY
TRBJ1-2 | TRBV2 | ASSLQGHYGYT
TRBJ2-5 | TRBV19 | ASNTGAGETQY
TRBJ2-3 | TRBV6-8 | ASQRGGPDTQY
TRBJ2-2 | TRBV5-1 | ASSFLEAGELF
TRBJ1-4 | TRBV19 | ASSMRGGDEKLF
TRBJ1-1 | TRBV6-5 | ASSWAPNTEAF
TRBJ2-7 | TRBV5-1 | ASRRGTSGYEQY
TRBJ1-1 | TRBV9 | ASSAHTGLGEAF
TRBJ2-7 | TRBV5-1 | ASSREVVEQY
TRBJ1-5 | TRBV6-6 | ASSWTVQSNQPQH
TRBJ1-5 | TRBV28 | ASSSGQGNNQPQH
TRBJ2-1 | TRBV9 | ASSIETHSSYNEQF
TRBJ1-3 | TRBV9 | ASSDSPVAGNTIY
TRBJ2-5 | TRBV9 | ASAGTGGETQY
TRBJ2-4 | TRBV28 | ASSGVAGAAKNIQY
TRBJ2-2 | TRBV11-2 | ASSFTSGRSGELF